Each of the 32 T cell receptor beta chains below was sequenced from the same sample in a study of blood T cells in healthy people across ages. A J-beta primer mix and a sample-barcoded 5' primer were used in a second PCR of about 7 to 12 cycles. TCRdb ran MiXCR on the 5' RACE reads and lists one entry per CDR3 protein. Of approximately 1.5 million distinct CDR3 sequences listed, roughly 32% are singletons. Source material: blood. The receptors were sampled from a woman aged 25 to 39 in good health.

The chain couples TRBV11-2 to TRBJ1-1; D possibly corresponds to TRBD1 (5 bases). V lost 1 base and J lost 4, with 16 bases in between. This CDR3 contains 16 residues. Germline CDR1 is SGHAT and CDR2 is FQNNGV. The CDR3 DNA is TGTGCCAGCAGCTTAGGCTTGAGGGGCGGGGGCACTGAAGCTTTCTTT. It specifies CASSLGLRGGGTEAFF. Supplemented by reference TRBV11-2 and TRBJ1-1, the full variable domain reads EAGVAQSPRYKIIEKRQSVAFWCNPISGHATLYWYQQILGQGPKLLIQFQNNGVVDDSQLPKDRFSAERLKGVDSTLKIQPAKLEDSAVYLCASSLGLRGGGTEAFFGQGTRLTVV.

The table lists this clonotype with a few counts. The rearrangement links TRBV18 to TRBJ2-3, with 8 bases lining up with TRBD2. Germline V gene data show CDR1 as KGHSH and CDR2 as LQKENI. The CDR3 covers 19 residues. Losses at the gene ends were 2 bases for V and 0 bases for J; bases not matched to a gene: 13. As DNA, the CDR3 is TGTGCCAGCTCACCAACCCCCTCCAGCGGGGGCGCAAGCACAGATACGCAGTATTTT. Protein sequence: CASSPTPSSGGASTDTQYF. The full variable domain, its missing parts supplied by reference TRBV18 and TRBJ2-3, is NAGVMQNPRHLVRRRGQEARLRCSPMKGHSHVYWYRQLPEEGLKFMVYLQKENIIDESGMPKERFSAEFPKEGPSILRIQQVVRGDSAAYFCASSPTPSSGGASTDTQYFGPGTRLTVL.

CDR3 residues: CASSMDLGGLAVYNEQFF. CDR3 DNA: TGTGCCAGTAGTATGGATTTGGGGGGACTAGCGGTCTACAATGAGCAGTTCTTC. This chain connects TRBV27 to TRBJ2-1; 11 bases are shared with TRBD2. Germline CDR1 reads MNHEY; CDR2 reads SMNVEV (reference sequence). J was trimmed by 3 bases and V by 9 bases; bases with no gene match: 16. This CDR3 contains 18 residues.

The chain combines TRBV5-1 with TRBJ2-1; 8 bases agree with TRBD2. J gave up 9 bases and V 4 bases, and 12 bases lay outside the gene matches. This CDR3 contains 15 residues. Germline CDR1 and CDR2: SGHRS and YFSETQ. The CDR3 is CASSPGGFGRGEQFF. The CDR3 DNA reads as TGCGCCAGCAGCCCGGGGGGGTTCGGCCGCGGTGAGCAGTTCTTC.

About this clonotype itself: This sequence may be a read error, since a much larger clone differs from it by one base. The chain uses TRBV9 and TRBJ2-7; 8 nucleotides agree with TRBD2. This CDR3 contains 16 residues. Germline assignment: CDR1 SGDLS and CDR2 YYNGEE. In nucleotides, the CDR3 is TGTGCCAGAAGCGTAGGCCCCGCTAGCGGGTCCTACGAGCAGTACTTC. It specifies CARSVGPASGSYEQYF.

This chain's CDR3 is CASSQALRNTEAFF. The CDR3 DNA sequence: TGCGCCAGCAGCCAGGCCCTCCGGAACACTGAAGCTTTCTTT. The chain joins TRBV4-1 to TRBJ1-1; D uncertain. CDR1 is MGHRA and CDR2 is YSYEKL in the germline V gene. V gave up 3 bases and J gave up 1 base, with 9 bases separating them. The CDR3 sequence is 14 residues long.

The chain carries TRBV27 and TRBJ1-2; D gene ambiguous. Germline V lookup: CDR1 MNHEY, CDR2 SMNVEV (reference sequence). The V end lost 2 bases, the J end lost 4 bases, and 14 bases lay between the germline ends. This CDR3 comprises 15 residues. CDR3 DNA: TGTGCCAGCAGTTTAGAGAGGACGGCCTTCTATGGCTACACCTTC. Translating gives CASSLERTAFYGYTF.

The rearrangement links TRBV6-1 to TRBJ2-7; no definite D call. V lost 2 bases to trimming and J lost 7 bases, with 12 bases between them. This CDR3 region has 13 residues. Germline-derived CDR1 and CDR2 are MNHNS and SASEGT. The chain's CDR3 is CASSERTSGEQYF. Here the CDR3 DNA reads TGTGCCAGCAGTGAAAGGACGTCGGGTGAGCAGTACTTC.

The rearrangement joins TRBV29-1 to TRBJ1-1, with TRBD1 identical over 8 bases. The CDR3 covers 13 residues. Trimming took 7 bases from V and 3 from J; bases not matched to a gene: 7. CDR1 is SQVTM and CDR2 is ANQGSEA in the germline V gene. The CDR3 sequence is CSGVTGVDTEAFF. Here the CDR3 DNA reads TGCAGCGGGGTGACAGGGGTGGACACTGAAGCTTTCTTT.

The chain employs TRBV9 and TRBJ2-1; a possible D gene is TRBD2 (5 bases). Germline-derived CDR1 and CDR2 are SGDLS and YYNGEE. This CDR3 comprises 15 residues. V gave up 2 bases and J gave up 3 bases, with 12 bases separating them. The CDR3 bases are TGTGCCAGCAGCGTCGGGGTGGGAAGCTACAATGAGCAGTTCTTC. It yields the protein CASSVGVGSYNEQFF.

This clonotype was observed a handful of times. The V call is TRBV4-1, the J call TRBJ1-2; D might be TRBD1 (5 bases). The ends were cut back, 0 bases at V and 9 bases at J, with 20 bases in the middle. The CDR3 consists of 16 residues. Germline assignment: CDR1 MGHRA and CDR2 YSYEKL. For the CDR3, the DNA is TGCGCCAGCAGCCAAGATTGGGCAGGGAGCTCCTGGAGCTACACCTTC. This sequence encodes CASSQDWAGSSWSYTF.

In this sample, this clonotype turned up a few times. The chain has TRBV4-1 and TRBJ2-1; TRBD2 agrees at 9 bases. This CDR3 has 13 amino acids. The V and J ends lost 4 bases and 15 bases, in that order; junction bases with no gene match: 10. Germline V gives CDR1 MGHRA, CDR2 YSYEKL. CDR3 region: CASSPPGGSGRFF. In DNA, the CDR3 is TGCGCCAGCAGCCCCCCCGGCGGTAGCGGGAGGTTCTTC.

This clonotype was observed many times. This chain connects TRBV6-6 to TRBJ2-5; no firm D call. The CDR3 sequence is 13 residues long. CDR1 is MNHNY and CDR2 is SVGAGI in the germline V gene (reference sequence). V lost 2 bases, J lost 4 bases, and 8 bases lay in between. This CDR3 is CASSYRLRETQYF. The DNA for the CDR3 is TGTGCCAGCAGTTACAGGCTGCGAGAGACCCAGTACTTC.

This clonotype was observed a single time. Just one base apart from a much larger clone, this may be a read error. The chain uses TRBV29-1 and TRBJ2-6; D is possibly TRBD1 (5 bases). Germline CDR1 and CDR2: SQVTM and ANQGSEA. There are 13 residues in the CDR3. The CDR3 bases are TGCAGCGTTTTTACCTCTGGGGCCAACGTCCGGACTTTC. Its translation: CSVFTSGANVRTF.

The chain carries TRBV29-1 and TRBJ2-1; 8 nucleotides align to TRBD2. J gave up 4 bases and V 8 bases, and 7 bases lay outside the gene matches. The CDR3 has 13 residues. From germline, CDR1 is SQVTM and CDR2 ANQGSEA. The CDR3 DNA reads as TGCAGCCTCCGCGGACTAGCTTACAATGAGCAGTTCTTC. Residues: CSLRGLAYNEQFF.

This clonotype was picked up a small number of times. The chain has TRBV5-1 and TRBJ1-1; maybe TRBD1 (6 bases). Germline V gene lookup returns CDR1 SGHRS and CDR2 YFSETQ. This CDR3 region has 14 residues. V was trimmed by 4 bases and J by 0 bases, leaving 10 bases between them. CDR3 sequence: CASSTDSMNTEAFF. The DNA of the CDR3 is TGCGCCAGCAGCACGGACAGCATGAACACTGAAGCTTTCTTT.

In its sample, this clonotype is medium-sized. The chain carries TRBV20-1 and TRBJ2-5; D is undetermined. This CDR3 is 15 amino acids long. Looked up from germline, CDR1 is DFQATT and CDR2 is SNEGSKA (reference sequence). V lost 6 bases and J lost 2, with 19 bases in between. CDR3 amino acids: CSADALSNGQETQYF. The CDR3, as DNA: TGCAGTGCCGACGCTTTATCTAACGGTCAAGAGACCCAGTACTTC.

This clonotype was seen a handful of times. The rearrangement links TRBV7-9 to TRBJ1-1; no definite D call. CDR3 length: 13 amino acids. The V gene lost 5 bases and the J gene lost 1 base, with 8 bases spanning the gap. The germline gives CDR1 SEHNR, CDR2 FQNEAQ (reference sequence). CDR3 amino acids: CASSRKGNTEAFF. In DNA form, the CDR3 reads TGTGCCAGCAGCCGAAAAGGGAACACTGAAGCTTTCTTT.

V gene TRBV6-6 combines with J gene TRBJ1-3; TRBD1 might be the D (5 bases). Germline lookup yields CDR1 MNHNY and CDR2 SVGAGI (reference sequence). V was pared by 5 bases and J by 3 bases, with 11 bases between. This CDR3 comprises 14 residues. The CDR3 reads CASSAPGYGNTIYF. The CDR3 nucleotides are TGTGCCAGCAGTGCCCCAGGGTATGGAAACACCATATATTTT.

The chain has TRBV2 and TRBJ2-3, with TRBD1 as a possible D gene (5 bases). The CDR3 contains 13 residues. V lost 4 bases and J 2 bases, leaving 7 bases between the germline ends. Germline V CDR1 and CDR2: SNHLY, FYNNEI. CDR3 sequence: CASSGGHTDTQYF. Here the CDR3 DNA reads TGTGCCAGCAGTGGGGGCCACACAGATACGCAGTATTTT.

Concerning this clonotype: A clone one base away is much larger, so this may be a read error. This chain joins TRBV29-1 and TRBJ1-2, with D perhaps matching TRBD1 (5 bases). Trimming took off 6 bases at V and 7 bases at J, with 18 bases between the two ends. CDR1 and CDR2 (germline): SQVTM, ANQGSEA. The CDR3 contains 13 residues. In DNA form, the CDR3 reads TGCAGCGTCCTCACGGGGACTACACGTGGCTACACCTTC. Its protein is CSVLTGTTRGYTF.

The chain's CDR3 is CASSDQTGGGYGYTF. As DNA, the CDR3 is TGTGCCAGCAGTGATCAAACAGGGGGCGGCTATGGCTACACCTTC. V is TRBV25-1 and J is TRBJ1-2, with 9 bases matching TRBD1. This CDR3 has 15 amino acids. V dropped 3 bases and J dropped 4; count of bases not matched to a gene: 6. The germline V gene has CDR1 MGHDK and CDR2 SYGVNS.

This clonotype was recorded a few times. The V and J genes are TRBV7-3 and TRBJ1-6; D may be TRBD1 (6 bases). Germline V lookup: CDR1 SGHTA, CDR2 FQGTGA. V lost 2 bases and J lost 2, with 10 bases in between. The CDR3 contains 16 residues. The CDR3 DNA reads as TGTGCCAGCAGCTTAGAGGGGGGAGCCTATAATTCACCCCTCCACTTT. Translation gives CASSLEGGAYNSPLHF.

This clonotype was seen a few times. This sequence joins TRBV20-1 and TRBJ2-6; 7 bases are a match to TRBD1. The CDR3 covers 15 residues. CDR1 DFQATT and CDR2 SNEGSKA come from the germline V gene (reference sequence). V was pared by 6 bases and J by 4 bases, with 9 bases of the junction left unmatched. CDR3 coding DNA: TGCAGTGCCCGGGACAGCCGAGGGGGGGCCAACGTCCTGACTTTC. Amino acid sequence: CSARDSRGGANVLTF.

The rearrangement joins TRBV3-1 to TRBJ2-5; D might be TRBD1 or TRBD2, each matching 5 bases. The J call may be faulty, since TRBJ2-7 better matches the DNA end. This CDR3 comprises 13 residues. From germline, CDR1 is LGHDT and CDR2 YNNKEL (reference sequence). CDR3: CASSQDLGAEQYF. CDR3 bases: TGTGCCAGCAGCCAAGATCTCGGGGCCGAGCAGTACTTC.

This clonotype occurred once. The chain couples TRBV6-6 to TRBJ1-1, with a possible D match to TRBD1 (5 bases). CDR3 length: 14 residues. Trimming pared 8 bases from V and 1 base from J, leaving 14 bases between. Germline CDR1 MNHNY, CDR2 SVGAGI (reference sequence). CDR3 in DNA: TGTGCCAGCGGGAAGATCGGGGGGAACACTGAAGCTTTCTTT. Protein product: CASGKIGGNTEAFF.

On this clonotype itself: This may be a read error: a much more frequent sequence differs by one nucleotide. The V and J genes are TRBV20-1 and TRBJ2-1; 11 bases map to TRBD2. The germline gives CDR1 DFQATT, CDR2 SNEGSKA (reference sequence). The CDR3 totals 16 residues. The CDR3 DNA is TGCAGTACTAGAGAGGGACTAGCGGTCCTCTACAATGAGCAGTTCTTC. Translated, it gives CSTREGLAVLYNEQFF.

This chain links TRBV7-6 with TRBJ2-1; the match to TRBD2 covers 16 bases. Germline CDR1 SGHVS, CDR2 FNYEAQ. With V trimmed by 4 bases and J by 8 bases, 5 bases remained unmatched. This CDR3 spans 16 amino acids. CDR3 DNA: TGTGCCAGCAGCTCCGGGACTAGCGGGAGGGTTCATGAGCAGTTCTTC. Amino acid sequence: CASSSGTSGRVHEQFF.

With regard to this clonotype: Just one base apart from a much larger clone, this may be a read error. The chain combines TRBV4-2 with TRBJ2-5; 7 nucleotides align to TRBD2. With 1 base clipped from V and 7 bases from J, the junction kept 6 bases outside the gene matches. Per the germline V gene, CDR1 is LGHNA and CDR2 is YNFKEQ. The CDR3 covers 14 residues. The CDR3 nucleotides are TGTGCCAGCAGCCAAGGAGGGCAGCGGGGGACCCAGTACTTC. Its protein is CASSQGGQRGTQYF.

In its sample, this clonotype was seen many times. The rearrangement joins TRBV7-6 to TRBJ1-5; D not resolved. The germline V gene encodes CDR1 SGHVS and CDR2 FNYEAQ. The CDR3 is 16 residues long. V was cut by 1 base and J by 1 base, with 11 bases left in between. The DNA of the CDR3 is TGTGCCAGCAGCTTAGAGGGAGGGTTAAGCAATCAGCCCCAGCATTTT. Translating gives CASSLEGGLSNQPQHF.

This chain uses TRBV4-1 with TRBJ1-5; D not certain. The V gene lost 0 bases and the J gene lost 1 base, with 7 bases spanning the gap. CDR3 length: 15 amino acids. The germline V gene encodes CDR1 MGHRA and CDR2 YSYEKL. As DNA, the CDR3 is TGCGCCAGCAGCCAAGAATGGACCAGCAATCAGCCCCAGCATTTT. Residues: CASSQEWTSNQPQHF.

This clonotype was found a few times. The gene calls are TRBV9 and TRBJ2-1; D possibly corresponds to TRBD1 (6 bases). This CDR3 region has 13 residues. V was cut by 0 bases and J by 9 bases, with 10 bases left in between. The germline CDR1 and CDR2 sequences are SGDLS and YYNGEE. The CDR3: CASSVGDMVEQFF. Written as DNA, the CDR3 is TGTGCCAGCAGCGTAGGGGACATGGTTGAGCAGTTCTTC.